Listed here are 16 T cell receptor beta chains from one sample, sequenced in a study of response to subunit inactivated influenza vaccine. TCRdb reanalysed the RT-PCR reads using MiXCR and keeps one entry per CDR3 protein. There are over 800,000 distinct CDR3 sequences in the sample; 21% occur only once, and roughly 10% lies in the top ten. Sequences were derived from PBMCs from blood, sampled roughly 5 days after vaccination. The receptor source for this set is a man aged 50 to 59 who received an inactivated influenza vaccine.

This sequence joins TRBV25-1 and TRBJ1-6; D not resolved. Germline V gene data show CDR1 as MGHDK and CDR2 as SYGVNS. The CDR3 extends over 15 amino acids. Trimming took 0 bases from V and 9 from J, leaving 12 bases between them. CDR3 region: CASSEYRTDVSPLHF. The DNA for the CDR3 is TGTGCCAGCAGTGAATACAGGACCGATGTTTCACCCCTCCACTTT. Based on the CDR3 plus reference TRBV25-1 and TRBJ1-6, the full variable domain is EADIYQTPRYLVIGTGKKITLECSQTMGHDKMYWYQQDPGMELHLIHYSYGVNSTEKGDLSSESTVSRIRTEHFPLTLESARPSHTSQYLCASSEYRTDVSPLHFGNGTRLTVT.

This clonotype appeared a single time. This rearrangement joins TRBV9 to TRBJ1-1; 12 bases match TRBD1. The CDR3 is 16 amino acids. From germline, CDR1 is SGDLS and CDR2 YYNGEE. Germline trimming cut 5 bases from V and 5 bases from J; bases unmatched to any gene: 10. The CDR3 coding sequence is TGTGCCAGCAGGAAGGGGGGACAGGGGGCCGGGACTGAAGCTTTCTTT. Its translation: CASRKGGQGAGTEAFF.

The CDR3, as DNA: TGTGCCAGCAGCCAACCCTCGGAGGGGGATACGCAGTATTTT. It encodes CASSQPSEGDTQYF. This chain joins TRBV4-2 and TRBJ2-3, with D maybe TRBD2 (6 bases). Trimming removed 2 bases at V and 6 bases at J, with 12 bases between. CDR1 and CDR2 from the germline V gene are LGHNA and YNFKEQ. The CDR3 runs to 14 residues.

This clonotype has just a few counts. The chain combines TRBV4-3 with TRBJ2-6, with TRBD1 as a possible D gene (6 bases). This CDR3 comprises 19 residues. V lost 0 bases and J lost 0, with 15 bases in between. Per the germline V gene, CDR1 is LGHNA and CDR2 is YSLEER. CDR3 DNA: TGCGCCAGCAGCCAAGAGGGGCAGGGGCTTAGCTCTGGGGCCAACGTCCTGACTTTC. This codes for CASSQEGQGLSSGANVLTF.

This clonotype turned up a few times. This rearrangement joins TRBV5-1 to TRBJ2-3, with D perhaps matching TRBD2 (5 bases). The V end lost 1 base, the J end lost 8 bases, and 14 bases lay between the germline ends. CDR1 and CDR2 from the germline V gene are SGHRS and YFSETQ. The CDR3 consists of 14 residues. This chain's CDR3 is CASSLRPTDSTQYF. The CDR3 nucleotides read TGCGCCAGCAGCTTGAGACCCACGGACTCTACGCAGTATTTT.

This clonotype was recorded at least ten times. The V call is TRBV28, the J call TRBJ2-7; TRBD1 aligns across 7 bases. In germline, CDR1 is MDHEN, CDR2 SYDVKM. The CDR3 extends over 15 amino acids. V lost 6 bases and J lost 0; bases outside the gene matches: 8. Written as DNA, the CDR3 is TGTGCCAGCAGGAACCGGGCAGGGGGCTCCTACGAGCAGTACTTC. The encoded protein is CASRNRAGGSYEQYF.

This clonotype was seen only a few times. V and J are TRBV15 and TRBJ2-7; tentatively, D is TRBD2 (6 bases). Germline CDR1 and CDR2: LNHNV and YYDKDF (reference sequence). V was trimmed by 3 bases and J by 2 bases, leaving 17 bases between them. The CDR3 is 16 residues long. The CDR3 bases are TGTGCCACCAGCAGGGGACTCGGACGGACCGCCTACGAGCAGTACTTC. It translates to CATSRGLGRTAYEQYF. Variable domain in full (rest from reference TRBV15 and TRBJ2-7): DAMVIQNPRYQVTQFGKPVTLSCSQTLNHNVMYWYQQKSSQAPKLLFHYYDKDFNNEADTPDNFQSRRPNTSFCFLDIRSPGLGDTAMYLCATSRGLGRTAYEQYFGPGTRLTVT.

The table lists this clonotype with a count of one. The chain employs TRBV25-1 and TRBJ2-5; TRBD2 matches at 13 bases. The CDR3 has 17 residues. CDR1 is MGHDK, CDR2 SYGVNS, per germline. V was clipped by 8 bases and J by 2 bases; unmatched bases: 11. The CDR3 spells CASFGLAGVHPQETQYF. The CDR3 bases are TGTGCCAGCTTTGGACTAGCGGGAGTACATCCGCAAGAGACCCAGTACTTC.

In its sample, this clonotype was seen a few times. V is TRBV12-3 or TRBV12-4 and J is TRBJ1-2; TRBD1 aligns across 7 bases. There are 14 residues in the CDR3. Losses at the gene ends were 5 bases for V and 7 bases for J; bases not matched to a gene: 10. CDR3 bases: TGTGCCAGCAGTCGCAAAGGGGGCCTGGGTGGCTACACCTTC. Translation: CASSRKGGLGGYTF.

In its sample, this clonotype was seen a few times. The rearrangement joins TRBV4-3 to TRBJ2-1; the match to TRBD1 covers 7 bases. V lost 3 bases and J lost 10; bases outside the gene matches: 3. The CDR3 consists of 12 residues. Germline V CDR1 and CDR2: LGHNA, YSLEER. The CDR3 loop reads CASSHRQGEQFF. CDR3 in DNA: TGCGCCAGCAGCCACAGACAGGGCGAGCAGTTCTTC.

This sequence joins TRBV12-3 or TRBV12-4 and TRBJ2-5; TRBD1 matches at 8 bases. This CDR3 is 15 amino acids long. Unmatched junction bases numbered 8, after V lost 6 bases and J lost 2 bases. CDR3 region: CASSQTGGGQETQYF. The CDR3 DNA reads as TGTGCCAGCAGCCAAACAGGGGGAGGACAAGAGACCCAGTACTTC.

The CDR3 loop is CASSSVWGTDTQYF. The CDR3 bases are TGTGCCAGCAGCTCCGTATGGGGCACAGATACGCAGTATTTT. V usage is TRBV11-2 and J usage is TRBJ2-3, with D uncertain. V lost 4 bases and J lost 1, with 9 bases in between. Looked up from germline, CDR1 is SGHAT and CDR2 is FQNNGV. This CDR3 has 14 residues.

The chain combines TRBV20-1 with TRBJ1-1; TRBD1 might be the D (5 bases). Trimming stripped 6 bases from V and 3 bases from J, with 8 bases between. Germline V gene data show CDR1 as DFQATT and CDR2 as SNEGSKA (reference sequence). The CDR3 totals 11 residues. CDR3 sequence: CSALGDTEAFF. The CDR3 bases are TGCAGTGCCCTAGGGGACACTGAAGCTTTCTTT.

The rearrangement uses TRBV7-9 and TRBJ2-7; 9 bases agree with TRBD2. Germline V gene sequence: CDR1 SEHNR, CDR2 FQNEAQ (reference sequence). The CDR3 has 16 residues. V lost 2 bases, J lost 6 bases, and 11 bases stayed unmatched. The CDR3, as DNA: TGTGCCAGCAGCTTAATGGCGGCTAGCGGGACGATCGAGCAGTACTTC. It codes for CASSLMAASGTIEQYF.

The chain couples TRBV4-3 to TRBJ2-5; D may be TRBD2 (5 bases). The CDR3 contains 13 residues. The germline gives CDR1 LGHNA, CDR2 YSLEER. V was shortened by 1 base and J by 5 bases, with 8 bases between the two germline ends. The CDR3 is CASSQGREETQYF. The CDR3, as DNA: TGCGCCAGCAGCCAAGGAAGGGAGGAGACCCAGTACTTC.

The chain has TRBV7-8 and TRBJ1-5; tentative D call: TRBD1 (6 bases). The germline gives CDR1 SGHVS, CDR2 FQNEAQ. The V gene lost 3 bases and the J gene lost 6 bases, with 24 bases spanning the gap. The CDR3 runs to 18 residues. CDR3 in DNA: TGTGCCAGCAGCTTCTCAGCACAGGGTTACCCCATGGGTCAGCCCCAGCATTTT. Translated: CASSFSAQGYPMGQPQHF. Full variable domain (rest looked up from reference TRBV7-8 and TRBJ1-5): GAGVSQSPRYKVAKRGQDVALRCDPISGHVSLFWYQQALGQGPEFLTYFQNEAQLDKSGLPSDRFFAERPEGSVSTLKIQRTQQEDSAVYLCASSFSAQGYPMGQPQHFGDGTRLSIL.